This T cell receptor beta chain was found in a study of cytomegalovirus exposure and HLA in healthy donors. Background on the study: Of a few hundred genotyped donors, roughly 81% clustered with self-reported Caucasian donors. Findings and limits, study-wide: A later analysis revealed that TCR association rates differed between HLA loci, peaking at DRB1 and bottoming out at HLA-C.

This CDR3 comprises 15 residues. The germline V and J ends were trimmed by 6 bases and 2 bases, with 14 bases remaining between them. Germline V gene sequence: CDR1 SNHLY, CDR2 FYNNEI. PCR used 60 Vbeta primers and 13 Jbeta primers. Assay used: immunoSEQ multiplex PCR; TCRdb lists only in-frame clones, some missing. Of over 85,000 clones in the sample, about four fifths were seen once. Comments on this clone: What it binds is unknown.

Input material: PBMCs. The clonotype comes from a woman aged 35 to 49 in good health and CMV-seronegative. This sequence joins TRBV2 and TRBJ1-5; D is possibly TRBD1 (5 bases). Here the CDR3 reads CASRGTAAGNQPQHF. The CDR3 DNA reads TGTGCCAGCAGGGGGACTGCGGCCGGCAATCAGCCCCAGCATTTT.